These T cell receptor beta chains were read from a single sample in a study of PD-L1 blockade in urothelial cancer. Assay: immunoSEQ multiplex PCR; the TCRdb copy retains only in-frame clones and omits some. The sample has 55,000 or so clones, roughly 84% seen once. The sample consisted of PBMCs, taken around atezolizumab (anti-PD-L1) treatment. These receptors all come from a man in his forties with urothelial cancer. Both conserved end residues are part of each CDR3. Each record gives: D gene, clone size, J gene, V gene, CDR3 protein, CDR3 DNA. D genes are given only for firm matches. Size is stated for part of the rows, as once, few or many counts, or as a class when the clone is expanded.

>NA|NA|TRBJ1-2|TRBV6-1
CASSGGRPHGYTF
TGTGCCAGCAGTGGAGGGCGTCCGCATGGCTACACCTTC
>TRBD1|NA|TRBJ2-2|TRBV15
CATTTYGTGGLGGATGELFF
TGTGCCACCACTACGTATGGGACAGGGGGCCTCGGGGGTGCCACCGGGGAGCTGTTTTTT
>NA|NA|TRBJ1-4|TRBV19
CASSKRHPATNEKLFF
TGTGCCAGTAGTAAAAGACACCCCGCAACTAATGAAAAACTGTTTTTT
>NA|NA|TRBJ2-2|TRBV19
CASSSPGFTGELFF
TGTGCCAGTAGTAGCCCAGGGTTCACCGGGGAGCTGTTTTTT
>TRBD2|NA|TRBJ2-2|TRBV12-5
CASGPLAGGPRELFF
TGTGCTAGTGGGCCACTAGCGGGAGGGCCCAGGGAGCTGTTTTTT
>NA|once|TRBJ2-3|TRBV7-9
CASSLGRQPGPTDTQYF
TGTGCCAGCAGCTTAGGGCGCCAGCCAGGGCCCACAGATACGCAGTATTTT
>TRBD2|NA|TRBJ2-1|TRBV19
CASSKGGSRNEQFF
TGTGCCAGTAGTAAGGGCGGGAGTCGCAATGAGCAGTTCTTC
>TRBD1|NA|TRBJ2-4|TRBV7-9
CASSLGTGGRIQYF
TGTGCCAGCAGCTTGGGGACAGGGGGCAGGATTCAGTACTTC
>NA|NA|TRBJ1-2|TRBV7-9
CASSPHYSKANYGYTF
TGTGCCAGCAGCCCACATTACAGTAAAGCTAACTATGGCTACACCTTC
>TRBD1|NA|TRBJ2-2|TRBV6-4
CASSPGTGNTGELFF
TGTGCCAGCAGCCCCGGGACAGGGAACACCGGGGAGCTGTTTTTT
>TRBD1|NA|TRBJ2-7|TRBV27
CASSFGTGARNEQYF
TGTGCCAGCAGTTTCGGGACAGGGGCAAGGAACGAGCAGTACTTC